Below, 21 T cell receptor beta chains from the same sample are listed, as sequenced in a study of cytotoxic CD8 clonotypes in ibrutinib-treated CLL. Clones were sequenced by immunoSEQ multiplex PCR, and TCRdb holds only the in-frame ones, with some missing. The sample holds around 250,000 clones, roughly 74% seen once. The starting material was PBMCs, obtained after 24 months of ibrutinib treatment. The source of these receptors is a human donor with chronic lymphocytic leukemia.

This clone came up a few times. V usage is TRBV27 and J usage is TRBJ1-2, with a possible D match to TRBD1 (5 bases). V was trimmed by 3 bases and J by 5 bases, leaving 16 bases between them. The germline CDR1 and CDR2 sequences are MNHEY and SMNVEV (reference sequence). This CDR3 has 15 residues. The CDR3 loop is CASSFEGLTGYGYTF. DNA for the CDR3: TGTGCCAGCAGTTTTGAGGGGCTAACTGGGTATGGCTACACCTTC.

V usage is TRBV5-1 and J usage is TRBJ1-2; D ambiguous. The CDR3 is 12 amino acids. Germline CDR1 and CDR2: SGHRS and YFSETQ. V gave up 2 bases and J gave up 6 bases, with 8 bases separating them. The CDR3 here is CASSFQGDGYTF. As DNA, the CDR3 is TGCGCCAGCAGCTTTCAAGGAGATGGCTACACCTTC.

In regard to this clone: At one end, the junction sequence differs from germline, possibly due to a read error. The J gene is TRBJ2-3, the V gene TRBV7-7; 11 bases agree with TRBD1. Germline loops: CDR1 SSHAT, CDR2 FNYEAQ (reference sequence). The CDR3 extends over 15 amino acids. This CDR3 reads CASSRTGGRTDTQYF. The CDR3 nucleotides read TGTGCTAGCAGTCGGACAGGGGGCCGGACAGATACGCAGTATTTT. Supplemented by reference TRBV7-7 and TRBJ2-3, the full variable domain reads GAGVSQSPRYKVTKRGQDVTLRCDPISSHATLYWYQQALGQGPEFLTYFNYEAQPDKSGLPSDRFSAERPEGSISTLTIQRTEQRDSAMYRCASSRTGGRTDTQYFGPGTRLTVL.

V and J are TRBV28 and TRBJ1-5; 7 nucleotides align to TRBD1. After removal of 6 bases from V and 7 bases from J, the junction contained 15 bases not matched to a gene. Looked up from germline, CDR1 is MDHEN and CDR2 is SYDVKM. The CDR3 is made up of 16 amino acids. CDR3 residues: CASSRPTTGKGQPQHF. CDR3 nucleotide sequence: TGTGCCAGCAGCCGCCCTACGACAGGGAAAGGACAGCCCCAGCATTTT.

The CDR3: CASSTVGRRSEQYF. The CDR3, as DNA: TGTGCCAGCAGCACTGTAGGGAGGCGGAGTGAGCAGTACTTC. The chain has TRBV28 and TRBJ2-7, with D maybe TRBD2 (6 bases). The CDR3 length is 14 residues. V lost 6 bases and J lost 7, with 19 bases in between. Per the germline V gene, CDR1 is MDHEN and CDR2 is SYDVKM.

The rearrangement links TRBV28 to TRBJ1-3; maybe TRBD1 (5 bases). Trimming removed 5 bases from V and 8 bases from J, with 19 bases in between. CDR3 length equals 15 residues. Germline loops: CDR1 MDHEN, CDR2 SYDVKM. The CDR3 is CASSDQGRVGDTIYF. The CDR3 DNA sequence: TGTGCCAGCAGTGACCAGGGACGGGTGGGGGACACCATATATTTT.

The chain is built from TRBV6-6 and TRBJ1-4, with 7 bases identical to TRBD1. The germline V gene encodes CDR1 MNHNY and CDR2 SVGAGI (reference sequence). The J segment lost 3 bases and the V segment lost 2 bases, leaving 3 bases of the junction unmatched. CDR3 length: 15 amino acids. DNA of the CDR3: TGTGCCAGCAGTTACAGGGGGCTGCCTAATGAAAAACTGTTTTTT. This sequence encodes CASSYRGLPNEKLFF.

V usage is TRBV27 and J usage is TRBJ1-2, with TRBD1 as a possible D gene (5 bases). Germline V gives CDR1 MNHEY, CDR2 SMNVEV (reference sequence). The CDR3 is 14 amino acids. V gave up 5 bases and J gave up 4 bases, with 14 bases separating them. CDR3 DNA sequence: TGTGCCAGCAGTGCAGGGCGTTTCAGCTATGGCTACACCTTC. It yields the protein CASSAGRFSYGYTF.

The chain carries TRBV18 and TRBJ1-5; TRBD1 is a possible D gene (6 bases). Germline V gives CDR1 KGHSH, CDR2 LQKENI. There are 15 residues in the CDR3. Trimming stripped 0 bases from V and 4 bases from J, with 10 bases between. The CDR3 coding sequence is TGTGCCAGCTCACCACCGCCGGGGGCGAATCAGCCCCAGCATTTT. Residues: CASSPPPGANQPQHF.

The CDR3, as DNA: TGTGCCAGCAGTATCTGGACGCAGCCCCAGCATTTT. This sequence encodes CASSIWTQPQHF. This rearrangement joins TRBV28 to TRBJ1-5; D is uncertain. In germline, CDR1 is MDHEN, CDR2 SYDVKM. Deletions cut 5 bases from V and 7 bases from J, with 9 bases between. CDR3 length equals 12 residues.

This clone was observed a single time. This chain connects TRBV11-3 to TRBJ2-1, with 7 positions matching TRBD2. The germline CDR1 and CDR2 sequences are SGHNT and YENEEA. Trimming removed 5 bases from V and 9 bases from J; junction bases left unmatched: 19. The CDR3 is made up of 17 amino acids. CDR3 nucleotide sequence: TGTGCCAGCAGCCCGGGGGGTTGGGGGAGAGCCCTTGGTGAGCAGTTCTTC. This gives the protein CASSPGGWGRALGEQFF.

Points on this clone: One end of the junction fails to match germline, which may point to a read error. The chain uses TRBV5-6 and TRBJ2-7; maybe TRBD2 (6 bases). Germline CDR1 and CDR2: SGHDT and YYEEEE. CDR3 length: 15 residues. This chain's CDR3 is CASSLGLWGTYEQYF. For the CDR3, the DNA is TGTGCCAGCAGTTTGGGACTGTGGGGAACCTACGAGCAGTACTTC.

The chain is built from TRBV4-2 and TRBJ2-1; D possibly corresponds to TRBD1 (6 bases). The CDR3 sequence is 18 residues long. Trimming removed 0 bases at V and 10 bases at J, with 25 bases between. Germline V CDR1 and CDR2: LGHNA, YNFKEQ. For the CDR3, the DNA is TGTGCCAGCAGCCAAGATTTTTCGTCAGGGGCCTCAAGTGGCGAGCAGTTCTTC. Amino acids: CASSQDFSSGASSGEQFF.

A note on this clone: The same CDR3 is also encoded by other DNA sequences in this sample. V usage is TRBV2 and J usage is TRBJ1-5; D is ambiguous. V was pared by 3 bases and J by 0 bases, with 6 bases between. CDR1 and CDR2 (germline): SNHLY, FYNNEI. The CDR3 has 14 amino acids. In DNA, the CDR3 is TGTGCCAGCAGTGAGGCAGATAGCAATCAGCCCCAGCATTTT. Encoded protein: CASSEADSNQPQHF. Together with reference TRBV2 and TRBJ1-5, the CDR3 gives the full variable domain: EPEVTQTPSHQVTQMGQEVILRCVPISNHLYFYWYRQILGQKVEFLVSFYNNEISEKSEIFDDQFSVERPDGSNFTLKIRSTKLEDSAMYFCASSEADSNQPQHFGDGTRLSIL.

The chain carries TRBV29-1 and TRBJ2-3; no definite D call. Trimming pared 2 bases from V and 1 base from J, leaving 7 bases between. The CDR3 extends over 13 amino acids. Germline V gives CDR1 SQVTM, CDR2 ANQGSEA. The CDR3 DNA follows: TGCAGCGTTGAATTCCACGGCACAGATACGCAGTATTTT. It encodes CSVEFHGTDTQYF.

The DNA of the CDR3 is TGTGCCAGTAGTATAGCGGGAGGGCCGAGTAATGAGCAGTTCTTC. Translating it yields CASSIAGGPSNEQFF. J is TRBJ2-1 and V is TRBV19; 8 nucleotides line up with TRBD2. V shed 1 base and J 7 bases; nucleotides not matched to a gene: 6. Germline CDR1 is LNHDA and CDR2 is SQIVND (reference sequence). The CDR3 runs 15 residues.

The J gene is TRBJ2-7, the V gene TRBV10-1; D might be TRBD1 (6 bases). Germline V CDR1 and CDR2: WNHNN, SYGVQD (reference sequence). This CDR3 has 13 amino acids. Trimming removed 5 bases from V and 7 bases from J, with 15 bases in between. CDR3 protein: CASSRDTPWEQYF. CDR3 coding DNA: TGCGCCAGCAGTCGGGACACCCCTTGGGAGCAGTACTTC.

The chain links TRBV7-9 to TRBJ2-2; D is possibly TRBD1 or TRBD2 (5 bases each). Germline V lookup: CDR1 SEHNR, CDR2 FQNEAQ (reference sequence). CDR3 length: 18 residues. V was clipped by 1 base and J by 1 base, with 16 bases between them. CDR3 amino acids: CASSLGWGPLRNTGELFF. The CDR3 DNA follows: TGTGCCAGCAGCTTAGGTTGGGGACCACTCCGGAACACCGGGGAGCTGTTTTTT.

This clone was seen only a few times. This sample includes further DNA sequences coding for the same CDR3. This chain uses TRBV30 with TRBJ1-5; tentatively, D is TRBD1 (5 bases). The CDR3 is 12 amino acids. The ends were cut back, 2 bases at V and 4 bases at J, with 6 bases in the middle. The germline V gene has CDR1 GTSNPN and CDR2 SVGIG (reference sequence). This CDR3 reads CAWSQGNQPQHF. The CDR3 DNA reads TGTGCCTGGAGTCAGGGAAATCAGCCCCAGCATTTT. Full variable domain (outside the CDR3, taken from reference TRBV30 and TRBJ1-5): SQTIHQWPATLVQPVGSPLSLECTVEGTSNPNLYWYRQAAGRGLQLLFYSVGIGQISSEVPQNLSASRPQDRQFILSSKKLLLSDSGFYLCAWSQGNQPQHFGDGTRLSIL.

CDR3 region: CASSLVAGVTDTQYF. CDR3 nucleotides: TGTGCCAGCAGCTTAGTCGCGGGAGTGACAGATACGCAGTATTTT. This rearrangement joins TRBV7-3 to TRBJ2-3, with TRBD2 matching over 7 bases. V was clipped by 2 bases and J by 3 bases; unmatched bases: 5. There are 15 residues in the CDR3. Germline CDR1 is SGHTA and CDR2 is FQGTGA.

The chain has TRBV9 and TRBJ2-2, with 8 positions matching TRBD1. CDR3 length equals 14 residues. The V gene's germline CDR1 is SGDLS and CDR2 YYNGEE. V was pared by 9 bases and J by 0 bases, with 4 bases of the junction left unmatched. The CDR3 is CATSGQANTGELFF. The CDR3 bases are TGTGCCACCTCGGGACAGGCGAACACCGGGGAGCTGTTTTTT.